One and the same sample provided the 10 T cell receptor beta chains below, sequenced in a study of cytomegalovirus exposure and HLA in healthy donors. The PCR contained 60 Vbeta and 13 Jbeta primers. Produced via immunoSEQ multiplex PCR; TCRdb's table is partial and in-frame only. The sample lists tens of thousands of clones, over 65% seen once, with around 4.8% in the top ten. The material sequenced was PBMCs. These receptors came from a man in his forties in good health and CMV-seronegative.

The chain employs TRBV27 and TRBJ1-2; D is possibly TRBD1 (6 bases). Deletions cut 4 bases from V and 4 bases from J, with 19 bases between. The germline V gene encodes CDR1 MNHEY and CDR2 SMNVEV (reference sequence). The CDR3 is 16 amino acids. The CDR3 spells CASSYQQQGVGYGYTF. The CDR3 DNA is TGTGCCAGCAGTTACCAGCAACAGGGCGTCGGCTATGGCTACACCTTC.

Turning to this clone: The junction departs from germline at one end; a sequencing error may be responsible. The chain has TRBV29-1 and TRBJ1-1, with D maybe TRBD1 (6 bases). The germline V gene has CDR1 SQVTM and CDR2 ANQGSEA. This CDR3 is 13 amino acids long. The DNA for the CDR3 is TGCAGCGTTGAACGTGGGACAATTCCTGAAGCTTTTTTT. Translating gives CSVERGTIPEAFF.

The chain links TRBV7-9 to TRBJ2-7; tentative D call: TRBD1 (5 bases). This CDR3 contains 12 residues. Germline CDR1 SEHNR, CDR2 FQNEAQ (reference sequence). V was pared by 5 bases and J by 1 base, with 6 bases between. The CDR3 protein is CASSQGSYEQYF. The DNA of the CDR3 is TGTGCCAGCAGCCAGGGATCCTACGAGCAGTACTTC. Complete variable domain (other parts from reference TRBV7-9 and TRBJ2-7): DTGVSQNPRHKITKRGQNVTFRCDPISEHNRLYWYRQTLGQGPEFLTYFQNEAQLEKSRLLSDRFSAERPKGSFSTLEIQRTEQGDSAMYLCASSQGSYEQYFGPGTRLTVT.

The rearrangement joins TRBV4-3 to TRBJ1-4, with TRBD1 matching 7 bases. The CDR3 has 16 amino acids. The V gene's germline CDR1 is LGHNA and CDR2 YSLEER. V was clipped by 4 bases and J by 4 bases; unmatched bases: 9. CDR3: CASSLATTGINEKLFF. CDR3 coding DNA: TGCGCCAGCAGCCTTGCCACGACAGGGATTAATGAAAAACTGTTTTTT.

The rearrangement links TRBV28 to TRBJ1-2; maybe TRBD1 (5 bases). Trimming removed 3 bases at V and 6 bases at J, with 17 bases between. Germline CDR1 is MDHEN and CDR2 is SYDVKM. The CDR3 runs to 15 residues. CDR3 sequence reads: CASSFPVGGYDGYTF. The DNA for the CDR3 is TGTGCCAGCAGTTTCCCCGTCGGGGGGTACGATGGCTACACCTTC.

The J gene is TRBJ1-1, the V gene TRBV30; D perhaps matches TRBD1 (6 bases). CDR1 is GTSNPN and CDR2 is SVGIG in the germline V gene (reference sequence). Trimming pared 4 bases from V and 2 bases from J, leaving 8 bases between. The CDR3 spans 12 residues. CDR3 coding DNA: TGTGCCTGGATACAGGGAAACACTGAAGCTTTCTTT. It is translated as CAWIQGNTEAFF. Filled out from reference TRBV30 and TRBJ1-1, the complete variable domain reads SQTIHQWPATLVQPVGSPLSLECTVEGTSNPNLYWYRQAAGRGLQLLFYSVGIGQISSEVPQNLSASRPQDRQFILSSKKLLLSDSGFYLCAWIQGNTEAFFGQGTRLTVV.

J is TRBJ2-5 and V is TRBV29-1; D is undetermined. CDR3 length: 13 residues. Per the germline V gene, CDR1 is SQVTM and CDR2 is ANQGSEA. V was pared by 2 bases and J by 5 bases, with 12 bases between. CDR3 residues: CSVELLPGETQYF. The CDR3 bases are TGCAGCGTTGAATTACTCCCCGGGGAGACCCAGTACTTC.

The V gene is TRBV11-1, the J gene TRBJ2-3; D gene uncertain. The CDR3 totals 13 residues. Germline CDR1 and CDR2: SGHAT and FQDESV (reference sequence). V lost 4 bases and J 5 bases, leaving 10 bases between the germline ends. The CDR3 here is CASSSTPVDTQYF. The DNA of the CDR3 is TGTGCCAGCAGCTCCACTCCCGTAGATACGCAGTATTTT.

The CDR3 reads CASSPGLAGAYNEQFF. As DNA, the CDR3 is TGTGCCAGCTCACCGGGGCTAGCGGGAGCCTACAATGAGCAGTTCTTC. The genes are TRBV18 and TRBJ2-1, with TRBD2 matching over 10 bases. Germline CDR1 reads KGHSH; CDR2 reads LQKENI. The CDR3 has 16 residues. V trimming: 3 bases; J trimming: 2 bases; junction bases outside the gene matches: 4.

This chain connects TRBV9 to TRBJ2-7; D possibly corresponds to TRBD2 (6 bases). CDR1 is SGDLS, CDR2 YYNGEE, per germline. The CDR3 is 13 amino acids. V lost 3 bases and J lost 5, with 12 bases in between. CDR3 DNA: TGTGCCAGCAGCGACCGGGACTCAAACGAGCAGTACTTC. It encodes CASSDRDSNEQYF.